This entry lists 18 T cell receptor beta chains sequenced from one sample in a study of blood T cell repertoires in COVID-19. TCRdb's table, derived via immunoSEQ multiplex PCR, lists solely in-frame clones and lacks some. The table records under 350,000 clones, approximately 83% of them present only once. Sequenced input: PBMCs or T cells enriched from blood (not recorded which). These receptors all stem from a woman aged 40 to 50 with acute COVID-19.

V gene TRBV18 combines with J gene TRBJ2-3; no firm D call. The germline gives CDR1 KGHSH, CDR2 LQKENI. Trimming shortened V by 3 bases and J by 2 bases, and 6 bases separated the two germline ends. This CDR3 contains 13 residues. The CDR3 bases are TGTGCCAGCTCACCCCCCGTCACAGATACGCAGTATTTT. As protein: CASSPPVTDTQYF.

The chain employs TRBV14 and TRBJ2-1; TRBD2 matches at 8 bases. The trim removed 2 bases at V and 10 bases at J, leaving 7 bases unmatched. This CDR3 region has 14 residues. The germline V gene encodes CDR1 SGHDN and CDR2 FVKESK. CDR3 DNA sequence: TGTGCCAGCAGCCAACGGTTAGCGGGAAACGAGCAGTTCTTC. This gives the protein CASSQRLAGNEQFF.

The chain uses TRBV21-1 and TRBJ2-3; the table's D gene call, TRBD1, was not cross checked with the DNA. TRBV21-1 is a known pseudogene. The length of the CDR3 is 14 residues. The CDR3 DNA reads TGTGCCAGCAGCACTGGACAGGGCCAGGATACGCAGTATTTT. Translating gives CASSTGQGQDTQYF.

The rearrangement links TRBV29-1 to TRBJ1-2; unclear D gene. V lost 7 bases and J 0 bases, leaving 30 bases between the germline ends. This CDR3 contains 19 residues. The germline gives CDR1 SQVTM, CDR2 ANQGSEA. The CDR3 here is CSAYSPVLAERTPNYGYTF. Written as DNA, the CDR3 is TGCAGCGCCTACTCACCCGTCCTAGCAGAACGAACCCCTAACTATGGCTACACCTTC.

The chain is built from TRBV18 and TRBJ1-3; D unclear. Per germline, CDR1 KGHSH and CDR2 LQKENI. The V and J ends lost 1 base and 2 bases respectively, with 9 bases between them. This CDR3 is built from 15 residues. This CDR3 is CASSPRRGTGNTIYF. In DNA form, the CDR3 reads TGTGCCAGCTCACCACGGAGAGGGACTGGAAACACCATATATTTT.

This clone has just one count. This chain connects TRBV7-2 to TRBJ1-1; D remains ambiguous. The V gene lost 1 base and the J gene lost 4 bases, with 7 bases spanning the gap. The CDR3 is 13 residues long. Germline V lookup: CDR1 SGHTA, CDR2 FQGNSA. The CDR3 sequence: CASSLEEFTEAFF. Here the CDR3 DNA reads TGTGCCAGCAGCTTAGAGGAGTTCACTGAAGCTTTCTTT.

This chain links TRBV12-3 or TRBV12-4 with TRBJ1-5; a weak D match, TRBD1 (5 bases). The CDR3 is 13 amino acids. Trimming took 6 bases from V and 6 from J, leaving 12 bases between them. In DNA form, the CDR3 reads TGTGCCAGCAGCCCCCAGGGATTTCAGCCCCAGCATTTT. Translating gives CASSPQGFQPQHF.

This sequence joins TRBV29-1 and TRBJ2-1; D perhaps matches TRBD2 (5 bases). CDR3 length: 12 amino acids. The germline V and J ends were trimmed by 4 bases and 4 bases, with 8 bases remaining between them. Per germline, CDR1 SQVTM and CDR2 ANQGSEA. The CDR3 here is CSVVSGYNEQFF. The CDR3 DNA sequence: TGCAGCGTTGTGTCGGGATACAATGAGCAGTTCTTC.

As to this clone: The sample has other DNA sequences that encode this CDR3 too. The chain recombines TRBV18 with TRBJ1-2; TRBD1 matches at 8 bases. The CDR3 runs to 14 residues. Trimming removed 5 bases from V and 0 bases from J; junction bases left unmatched: 2. Germline V CDR1 and CDR2: KGHSH, LQKENI. The CDR3 protein is CASSTGGANYGYTF. In DNA form, the CDR3 reads TGTGCCAGCTCAACAGGGGGAGCTAACTATGGCTACACCTTC.

The CDR3: CASSLKIAGQGGSEAFF. CDR3 nucleotides: TGTGCCAGCAGCCTCAAAATAGCAGGACAGGGGGGTTCGGAAGCTTTCTTT. The genes are TRBV7-2 and TRBJ1-1, with 10 bases fitting TRBD1. Germline assignment: CDR1 SGHTA and CDR2 FQGNSA. With 5 bases clipped from V and 8 bases from J, the junction kept 17 bases outside the gene matches. The CDR3 is 17 amino acids.

V gene TRBV5-4 combines with J gene TRBJ2-5; 8 bases align to TRBD2. V lost 4 bases, J lost 1 base, and 6 bases stayed unmatched. The CDR3 is made up of 15 amino acids. Germline V gene sequence: CDR1 SGHNT, CDR2 YYREEE (reference sequence). As DNA, the CDR3 is TGTGCCAGCAGCCCAGCGGGAGTGCCCCAAGAGACCCAGTACTTC. It yields the protein CASSPAGVPQETQYF.

The chain links TRBV10-2 to TRBJ1-2; 10 bases match TRBD1. The J segment lost 2 bases and the V segment lost 8 bases, leaving 8 bases of the junction unmatched. The CDR3 has 15 amino acids. Germline CDR1 and CDR2: WSHSY and SAAADI. The CDR3 nucleotides are TGCGCCAGCCAATCAAAGGACAGGGGGAACTATGGCTACACCTTC. It translates to CASQSKDRGNYGYTF.

The J gene is TRBJ2-1, the V gene TRBV5-5; D not resolved. V was trimmed by 4 bases and J by 7 bases, leaving 15 bases between them. The CDR3 has 14 residues. Germline lookup yields CDR1 SGHKS and CDR2 YYEKEE (reference sequence). CDR3 region: CASSSEGPINEQFF. The CDR3 DNA reads as TGTGCCAGCAGCAGCGAAGGCCCCATTAATGAGCAGTTCTTC.

The rearrangement joins TRBV7-3 to TRBJ2-2; D perhaps matches TRBD2 (5 bases). This CDR3 is 14 amino acids long. The germline V gene has CDR1 SGHTA and CDR2 FQGTGA. V dropped 8 bases and J dropped 1 base, with 11 bases sitting between them. The CDR3 spells CASRETKNTGELFF. The CDR3 bases are TGTGCCAGCCGGGAAACAAAGAACACCGGGGAGCTGTTTTTT.

This chain connects TRBV2 to TRBJ1-1; D unresolved. V was shortened by 2 bases and J by 0 bases, with 4 bases between the two germline ends. The CDR3 spans 13 residues. Germline V gives CDR1 SNHLY, CDR2 FYNNEI. The DNA for the CDR3 is TGTGCCAGCAGTGAATCTATGAACACTGAAGCTTTCTTT. It is translated as CASSESMNTEAFF.

This clone turned up a few times. V gene TRBV19 combines with J gene TRBJ1-2; TRBD1 might be the D (5 bases). The V end was cut by 5 bases, the J end by 3 bases, with 13 bases between. There are 14 residues in the CDR3. Germline-derived CDR1 and CDR2 are LNHDA and SQIVND (reference sequence). CDR3 DNA sequence: TGTGCCAGTAGTCTTCAGGGTCGGGACTATGGCTACACCTTC. It translates to CASSLQGRDYGYTF.

The chain recombines TRBV28 with TRBJ2-5, with 9 bases aligning to TRBD2. CDR1 MDHEN and CDR2 SYDVKM come from the germline V gene. The J segment lost 3 bases and the V segment lost 8 bases, leaving 1 base of the junction unmatched. CDR3 length: 12 amino acids. CDR3 DNA: TGTGCCAGCCAGCGGGGGGAAGAGACCCAGTACTTC. It specifies CASQRGEETQYF.

The rearrangement uses TRBV7-9 and TRBJ1-2; D not certain. The V end lost 5 bases, the J end lost 7 bases, and 17 bases lay between the germline ends. From germline, CDR1 is SEHNR and CDR2 FQNEAQ (reference sequence). The CDR3 loop spans 14 amino acids. The CDR3 DNA is TGTGCCAGCAGCGAAAGCAATGCGGAGGGTGGCTACACCTTC. Its protein is CASSESNAEGGYTF.